This entry features one T cell receptor (beta chain) sequence. The antigen remains undetermined. Trimming took off 7 bases at V and 3 bases at J, with 15 bases between the two ends. CDR1 is MNHNS, CDR2 SASEGT, per germline. The CDR3 runs to 14 residues. The data were obtained in a study of human T cells and chemical hapten exposure. Study background: From small differences in pooled library volume came most of the variation in per-sample TCR yields.

Time point defined: healthy volunteer bleed at 6 weeks. Unfractionated whole blood yielded total RNA. Individual cDNA molecules in this library carried unique molecular identifiers. TCRdb processed the RACE reads anew with MiXCR; each CDR3 protein has one entry. The sample lists about 30,000 distinct CDR3 sequences, roughly 5.5% seen once, with 9.5% to 15% in the top ten. General study points: The number of TCRs above 1 in 1000 frequency did not change after DPC sensitization.

Source material: whole blood. This receptor was identified in a human donor in good health. Some clones in this sample may be carry-over from other donors' samples. This sequence joins TRBV6-1 and TRBJ1-1, with D uncertain. CDR3 DNA sequence: TGTGCCAGCAAGGACCTTAACAGAGACACTGAAGCTTTCTTT. This gives the protein CASKDLNRDTEAFF.